These T cell receptor beta chains were read from a single sample in a study of blood T cell repertoires in COVID-19. Measured with immunoSEQ multiplex PCR; TCRdb has only the in-frame clones, and not every one. The top ten hold approximately 5.1% of the sample, which has 200,000 or so clones, about 85% seen once. Sequenced material: peripheral blood. The receptors here all came from a woman aged 55-70 years who had recovered from COVID-19. The CDR3 runs from the conserved cysteine through the conserved F or W. Each record gives: CDR3 protein, CDR3 DNA, J gene, clone size, V gene, D gene. D genes are given only for firm matches. Part of the rows lack a size; the others show once, few, many or a class for expanded clones.

CDR3: CAFSDRLNTEAFF; DNA: TGTGCCTTCTCCGACAGACTGAACACTGAAGCTTTCTTT; J: TRBJ1-1; size: NA; V: TRBV10-3; D: NA
CDR3: CSVTLLSTDTQYF; DNA: TGCAGCGTCACCCTACTGAGCACAGATACGCAGTATTTT; J: TRBJ2-3; size: NA; V: TRBV29-1; D: NA
CDR3: CAKSNTGMNTEAFF; DNA: TGCGCCAAGTCCAATACAGGGATGAACACTGAAGCTTTCTTT; J: TRBJ1-1; size: few; V: TRBV10-1; D: NA
CDR3: CASSLTGVSGELFF; DNA: TGTGCCAGCAGCTTGACAGGGGTGAGCGGGGAGCTGTTTTTT; J: TRBJ2-2; size: NA; V: TRBV11-3; D: TRBD1
CDR3: CAINRLSGNTIYF; DNA: TGTGCCATCAACAGGCTCTCTGGAAACACCATATATTTT; J: TRBJ1-3; size: NA; V: TRBV10-3; D: NA
CDR3: CSASRGSDQPQHF; DNA: TGCAGTGCTAGTCGGGGTTCGGATCAGCCCCAGCATTTT; J: TRBJ1-5; size: NA; V: TRBV20-1; D: NA
CDR3: CASSPGHSTDTQYF; DNA: TGTGCCAGCAGTCCGGGACATAGCACAGATACGCAGTATTTT; J: TRBJ2-3; size: NA; V: TRBV7-3; D: NA
CDR3: CASKPSAGGFNEQFF; DNA: TGTGCCAGTAAGCCATCAGCGGGGGGTTTCAATGAGCAGTTCTTC; J: TRBJ2-1; size: few; V: TRBV19; D: TRBD2
CDR3: CASSPPGWDRGTDEQFF; DNA: TGCGCCAGCAGCCCACCAGGGTGGGACAGGGGGACGGATGAGCAGTTCTTC; J: TRBJ2-1; size: many; V: TRBV5-1; D: TRBD1
CDR3: CSVRGGVYQETQYF; DNA: TGCAGCGTTCGGGGAGGGGTGTACCAAGAGACCCAGTACTTC; J: TRBJ2-5; size: NA; V: TRBV29-1; D: TRBD2
CDR3: CASRLTDHGSDTEAFF; DNA: TGTGCCAGCAGATTAACGGACCACGGGAGCGACACTGAAGCTTTCTTT; J: TRBJ1-1; size: few; V: TRBV7-9; D: NA
CDR3: CASMLAGGTDTQYF; DNA: TGTGCCAGCATGCTAGCGGGGGGCACAGATACGCAGTATTTT; J: TRBJ2-3; size: NA; V: TRBV2; D: TRBD2
CDR3: CASSIRGQSRTYEQYF; DNA: TGTGCCAGTAGTATTAGGGGACAGTCTCGAACCTACGAGCAGTACTTC; J: TRBJ2-7; size: NA; V: TRBV19; D: TRBD1
CDR3: CASSMPGQTYNEQFF; DNA: TGTGCCAGCTCAATGCCGGGACAGACCTACAATGAGCAGTTCTTC; J: TRBJ2-1; size: NA; V: TRBV18; D: TRBD1
CDR3: CASSLTWTSGGTGDTQYF; DNA: TGTGCCAGCAGCTTGACGTGGACTAGCGGGGGCACAGGGGATACGCAGTATTTT; J: TRBJ2-3; size: NA; V: TRBV5-4; D: TRBD2
CDR3: CSVGAWEDTQYF; DNA: TGCAGCGTGGGGGCCTGGGAAGATACGCAGTATTTT; J: TRBJ2-3; size: NA; V: TRBV29-1; D: NA
CDR3: CASSWRGQGETQYF; DNA: TGTGCCAGCAGTTGGCGGGGGCAGGGGGAGACCCAGTACTTC; J: TRBJ2-5; size: NA; V: TRBV2; D: NA
CDR3: CASSLGQYYEQYF; DNA: TGTGCCAGCTCACTAGGACAGTACTACGAGCAGTACTTC; J: TRBJ2-7; size: NA; V: TRBV18; D: NA
CDR3: CASSLHQGEQYF; DNA: TGTGCCAGCAGCTTACACCAGGGCGAGCAGTACTTC; J: TRBJ2-7; size: once; V: TRBV7-3; D: NA
CDR3: CATNRDRGTDTQYF; DNA: TGTGCCACAAACCGGGACAGGGGCACAGATACGCAGTATTTT; J: TRBJ2-3; size: NA; V: TRBV7-9; D: TRBD1
CDR3: CASSQDLPGLAGGREQYF; DNA: TGTGCCAGCAGCCAAGATCTACCGGGGCTAGCGGGGGGGAGGGAGCAGTACTTC; J: TRBJ2-7; size: NA; V: TRBV4-2; D: TRBD2
CDR3: CASSLGVWRGAGYEQYF; DNA: TGTGCCAGCAGCTTAGGAGTTTGGCGGGGGGCAGGGTACGAGCAGTACTTC; J: TRBJ2-7; size: once; V: TRBV7-2; D: TRBD2
CDR3: CASGFGYEQYF; DNA: TGTGCTAGTGGTTTCGGCTACGAGCAGTACTTC; J: TRBJ2-7; size: NA; V: TRBV12-5; D: NA
CDR3: CASRSTGALSSGNTIYF; DNA: TGTGCCAGCAGATCGACAGGGGCGCTGAGCTCTGGAAACACCATATATTTT; J: TRBJ1-3; size: NA; V: TRBV2; D: TRBD1
CDR3: CASSPTSGSTDTQYF; DNA: TGTGCCAGCTCACCAACTAGCGGGAGCACAGATACGCAGTATTTT; J: TRBJ2-3; size: NA; V: TRBV18; D: TRBD2
CDR3: CASQVGGESGDTQYF; DNA: TGTGCCAGCCAGGTGGGAGGGGAGTCAGGGGATACGCAGTATTTT; J: TRBJ2-3; size: NA; V: TRBV6-5; D: TRBD2
CDR3: CASSFLGGVAGGHDEQFF; DNA: TGTGCCAGCAGTTTCCTTGGCGGAGTAGCGGGGGGCCACGATGAGCAGTTCTTC; J: TRBJ2-1; size: NA; V: TRBV27; D: TRBD2
CDR3: CASSAGTSGGRTDTQYF; DNA: TGTGCCAGCAGCGCCGGGACTAGCGGGGGGCGCACAGATACGCAGTATTTT; J: TRBJ2-3; size: NA; V: TRBV9; D: TRBD2
CDR3: CASSVRSDSTGSPLHF; DNA: TGTGCCAGCAGCGTTCGATCCGACAGTACGGGTTCACCCCTCCACTTT; J: TRBJ1-6; size: NA; V: TRBV9; D: NA
CDR3: CASSLEEGANGYTF; DNA: TGTGCCAGCAGCTTAGAGGAGGGGGCAAATGGCTACACCTTC; J: TRBJ1-2; size: many; V: TRBV11-2; D: TRBD1
CDR3: CASSTHRTYGYTF; DNA: TGTGCCAGCAGCACCCACAGAACCTATGGCTACACCTTC; J: TRBJ1-2; size: NA; V: TRBV3-1/TRBV3-2; D: NA
CDR3: CASSPTAPYGYTF; DNA: TGTGCCAGCAGCCCGACAGCTCCCTATGGCTACACCTTC; J: TRBJ1-2; size: NA; V: TRBV7-9; D: NA
CDR3: CASSVNQAGGLETQYF; DNA: TGTGCCAGCAGTGTTAATCAAGCGGGGGGCCTAGAGACCCAGTACTTC; J: TRBJ2-5; size: NA; V: TRBV6-1; D: TRBD2
CDR3: CASSSGGHGGFQETQYF; DNA: TGTGCCAGCAGCTCCGGGGGGCATGGCGGCTTCCAAGAGACCCAGTACTTC; J: TRBJ2-5; size: NA; V: TRBV11-2; D: NA
CDR3: CASSLTQGSNTIYF; DNA: TGTGCCAGCAGCTTAACACAGGGAAGTAACACCATATATTTT; J: TRBJ1-3; size: NA; V: TRBV5-6; D: NA
CDR3: CASSPRTGSLFEKLFF; DNA: TGTGCCAGCAGTCCCAGGACAGGGAGCCTTTTCGAAAAACTGTTTTTT; J: TRBJ1-4; size: NA; V: TRBV27; D: TRBD1
CDR3: CASSPNRDSEQYF; DNA: TGTGCCAGCTCACCTAACCGGGACAGCGAGCAGTACTTC; J: TRBJ2-7; size: NA; V: TRBV18; D: TRBD1
CDR3: CASSFIVSGSASPLHF; DNA: TGTGCCAGCAGCTTCATTGTGTCCGGGAGCGCTTCACCCCTCCACTTT; J: TRBJ1-6; size: once; V: TRBV5-6; D: NA
CDR3: CASSLQETQYF; DNA: TGTGCCAGCAGTCTCCAAGAGACCCAGTACTTC; J: TRBJ2-5; size: NA; V: TRBV12-3/TRBV12-4; D: NA
CDR3: CASSLVLQRGETQYF; DNA: TGCGCCAGCAGCTTGGTGCTTCAACGGGGAGAGACCCAGTACTTC; J: TRBJ2-5; size: NA; V: TRBV5-1; D: NA
CDR3: CASRRTGTGELFF; DNA: TGTGCCAGCAGAAGGACAGGGACCGGGGAGCTGTTTTTT; J: TRBJ2-2; size: NA; V: TRBV12-3/TRBV12-4; D: TRBD1
CDR3: CASAKRPALNTGELFF; DNA: TGTGCCAGCGCCAAGCGGCCGGCTCTGAACACCGGGGAGCTGTTTTTT; J: TRBJ2-2; size: NA; V: TRBV3-1/TRBV3-2; D: NA
CDR3: CASSPRGQETQYF; DNA: TGTGCCAGCAGTCCCCGAGGGCAAGAGACCCAGTACTTC; J: TRBJ2-5; size: NA; V: TRBV6-5; D: NA